One and the same sample provided the 6 T cell receptor beta chains below, sequenced in a study of blood T cell repertoires in COVID-19. Assay used: immunoSEQ multiplex PCR; TCRdb lists only in-frame clones, some missing. Of under 60,000 clones in the sample, roughly four fifths were seen once. Sequenced input: peripheral blood. These receptors all come from a man aged 55 to 69 with acute or convalescent COVID-19.

The chain is built from TRBV7-3 and TRBJ2-2; 11 positions match TRBD2. Germline V gene sequence: CDR1 SGHTA, CDR2 FQGTGA. The V gene end was trimmed by 3 bases and the J gene end by 3 bases; junction bases not matched to a gene: 6. The CDR3 runs to 17 residues. Here the CDR3 reads CASSFSSGGPDTGELFF. The CDR3 DNA sequence: TGTGCCAGCAGCTTCTCTAGCGGGGGGCCGGACACCGGGGAGCTGTTTTTT. Full variable domain (outside the CDR3, taken from reference TRBV7-3 and TRBJ2-2): GAGVSQTPSNKVTEKGKYVELRCDPISGHTALYWYRQSLGQGPEFLIYFQGTGAADDSGLPNDRFFAVRPEGSVSTLKIQRTERGDSAVYLCASSFSSGGPDTGELFFGEGSRLTVL.

This clone came up once. The chain combines TRBV13 with TRBJ1-1, with 8 bases lining up with TRBD1. The CDR3 has 15 residues. Germline loops: CDR1 PRHDT, CDR2 FYEKMQ (reference sequence). Trimming at V came to 4 bases and at J to 3 bases, leaving 7 bases not matched to a gene. CDR3 in amino acids: CASSSRTGKDTEAFF. CDR3 DNA: TGTGCCAGCAGCTCCCGGACAGGGAAGGACACTGAAGCTTTCTTT.

The V and J genes are TRBV7-9 and TRBJ2-7, with D possibly being TRBD1 (5 bases). Germline V gene data show CDR1 as SEHNR and CDR2 as FQNEAQ (reference sequence). CDR3 length equals 14 residues. The germline V and J ends were trimmed by 6 bases and 5 bases, with 17 bases remaining between them. CDR3 in DNA: TGTGCCAGCAGGTCAGGCCAGGGTGAGGACGAGCAGTACTTC. Protein product: CASRSGQGEDEQYF.

In its sample, this clone was seen a few times. This rearrangement joins TRBV5-4 to TRBJ1-3; a weak D match, TRBD1 (5 bases). V dropped 0 bases and J dropped 0 bases, with 10 bases sitting between them. The CDR3 totals 16 residues. The V gene's germline CDR1 is SGHNT and CDR2 YYREEE (reference sequence). The CDR3 nucleotides read TGTGCCAGCAGCTTGGGGGGGGGAGGCTCTGGAAACACCATATATTTT. Protein: CASSLGGGGSGNTIYF.

V is TRBV6-5 and J is TRBJ1-4; 7 bases match TRBD1. The ends lost 6 bases at V and 7 bases at J; junction bases unmatched: 8. This CDR3 is 14 amino acids long. Germline CDR1 and CDR2: MNHEY and SVGAGI. The CDR3 DNA reads as TGTGCCAGCAGCCGACAGGGCGGATCTGAAAAACTGTTTTTT. Protein product: CASSRQGGSEKLFF.

The rearrangement joins TRBV7-3 to TRBJ2-5; 7 nucleotides line up with TRBD2. There are 16 residues in the CDR3. The germline V gene encodes CDR1 SGHTA and CDR2 FQGTGA. After removal of 2 bases from V and 5 bases from J, the junction contained 11 bases not matched to a gene. CDR3 residues: CASSLFGRGNVETQYF. The CDR3 DNA follows: TGTGCCAGCAGCTTATTCGGGCGGGGGAATGTGGAGACCCAGTACTTC.